The 29 T cell receptor beta chains reported below all come from one sample, sequenced in a study of human T cells and chemical hapten exposure. TCRdb redid the calling of the RACE reads with MiXCR, one entry per CDR3 protein. Among a few hundred thousand distinct CDR3 sequences listed, roughly 6.3% were seen once. Noted time point: patch test 2, 6 weeks after DPC sensitization. As for treatment: therapeutic diphenylcyclopropenone sensitization with weekly scalp DPC. The sample in question was whole blood, obtained in connection with sensitization to the hapten diphenylcyclopropenone (DPC). The receptors stem from a woman younger than 35 with alopecia areata. Some clones in this sample may be carry-over from other donors' samples.

With regard to this clonotype: A read error may account for a junction end that differs from germline. V usage is TRBV7-9 and J usage is TRBJ2-3; no reliable D call. The CDR3 contains 15 residues. Germline values: CDR1 SEHNR, CDR2 FQNEAQ (reference sequence). CDR3 region: CASSLQFGRADTRYF. DNA of the CDR3: TGTGCCAGCAGCTTACAGTTTGGTAGGGCAGATACGCGGTATTTT. Drawing the rest from reference TRBV7-9 and TRBJ2-3, the complete variable domain is DTGVSQNPRHKITKRGQNVTFRCDPISEHNRLYWYRQTLGQGPEFLTYFQNEAQLEKSRLLSDRFSAERPKGSFSTLEIQRTEQGDSAMYLCASSLQFGRADTRYFGPGTRLTVL.

This clonotype appeared a few times. This rearrangement joins TRBV12-3 or TRBV12-4 to TRBJ2-5; 7 nucleotides agree with TRBD1. This CDR3 has 15 amino acids. V lost 7 bases to trimming and J lost 0 bases; unmatched junction nucleotides: 8. CDR3 sequence reads: CASTPRTGYQETQYF. The DNA for the CDR3 is TGTGCCAGCACCCCAAGGACAGGATACCAAGAGACCCAGTACTTC.

This clonotype has a handful of counts. V gene TRBV6-5 combines with J gene TRBJ2-7; 7 bases align to TRBD1. The germline CDR1 and CDR2 sequences are MNHEY and SVGAGI. J was trimmed by 3 bases and V by 6 bases; bases with no gene match: 11. The CDR3 totals 15 residues. CDR3 sequence reads: CASRRGTGTVYEQYF. The CDR3 bases are TGTGCCAGCAGGCGTGGTACCGGGACAGTCTACGAGCAGTACTTC.

Only a few counts were recorded for this clonotype. The rearrangement uses TRBV18 and TRBJ1-1; a possible D gene is TRBD1 (5 bases). V lost 3 bases and J 1 base, leaving 9 bases between the germline ends. The CDR3 is 14 amino acids. CDR1 is KGHSH and CDR2 is LQKENI in the germline V gene. CDR3 DNA: TGTGCCAGCTCACCCCTGGGGCAGAACACTGAAGCTTTCTTT. It encodes CASSPLGQNTEAFF.

V gene TRBV10-3 combines with J gene TRBJ2-3; D unresolved. The V end was cut by 3 bases, the J end by 2 bases, with 9 bases between. Germline CDR1 and CDR2: ENHRY and SYGVKD. The CDR3 contains 14 residues. This CDR3 is CAISDARFTDTQYF. For the CDR3, the DNA is TGTGCCATCAGTGATGCCAGGTTCACAGATACGCAGTATTTT.

The chain has TRBV6-2 or TRBV6-3 and TRBJ2-1; tentatively, D is TRBD1 (5 bases). Trimming removed 5 bases from V and 9 bases from J, with 8 bases in between. The CDR3 runs to 11 residues. CDR1 and CDR2 from the germline V gene are MNHEY and SVGEGT. CDR3 amino acids: CASSRGFEQFF. The CDR3 DNA reads TGTGCCAGCAGTAGGGGATTTGAGCAGTTCTTC.

This clonotype occurred many times. The genes are TRBV4-1 and TRBJ1-5, with unresolved D. The CDR3 has 16 residues. Germline CDR1 and CDR2: MGHRA and YSYEKL. With 0 bases removed from V and 2 bases from J, the gap between germline ends came to 11 bases. The CDR3 protein is CASSQDGGLGNQPQHF. The CDR3 DNA reads TGCGCCAGCAGCCAAGATGGTGGCTTAGGCAATCAGCCCCAGCATTTT.

This clonotype was counted between two and nine times. For the CDR3, the DNA is TGTGCCAGCAGCTTGGGACTAGGGGGCGAGCAGTACTTC. It translates to CASSLGLGGEQYF. This chain connects TRBV7-9 to TRBJ2-7; 8 bases are shared with TRBD2. V lost 3 bases and J lost 6; bases outside the gene matches: 4. The CDR3 extends over 13 amino acids. The germline V gene encodes CDR1 SEHNR and CDR2 FQNEAQ (reference sequence).

The chain links TRBV20-1 to TRBJ1-5, with TRBD1 identical over 7 bases. In germline, CDR1 is DFQATT, CDR2 SNEGSKA (reference sequence). The CDR3 extends over 14 amino acids. V was clipped by 6 bases and J by 3 bases; unmatched bases: 8. The CDR3 DNA is TGCAGTGCCCCGGGACAGTTGACCAATCAGCCCCAGCATTTT. This gives the protein CSAPGQLTNQPQHF.

CDR3: CASSFRQGSENEQYF. The DNA of the CDR3 is TGTGCCAGCAGTTTCCGACAGGGATCAGAGAACGAGCAGTACTTC. This rearrangement joins TRBV12-3 or TRBV12-4 to TRBJ2-7; 7 bases line up with TRBD1. V trimming: 3 bases; J trimming: 5 bases; junction bases outside the gene matches: 10. The CDR3 contains 15 residues.

This clonotype occurred a few times. The V and J genes are TRBV6-5 and TRBJ1-6; possibly TRBD1 for D (5 bases). CDR3 length equals 18 residues. CDR1 is MNHEY and CDR2 is SVGAGI in the germline V gene. V was cut by 0 bases and J by 0 bases, with 12 bases left in between. CDR3 loop: CASSYSSPGSSYNSPLHF. In DNA, the CDR3 is TGTGCCAGCAGTTACTCGAGTCCAGGGAGCTCCTATAATTCACCCCTCCACTTT.

The chain combines TRBV10-3 with TRBJ2-5; D is uncertain. Germline loops: CDR1 ENHRY, CDR2 SYGVKD. V lost 0 bases, J lost 5 bases, and 10 bases lay in between. The CDR3 has 14 residues. CDR3 amino acids: CAISESGSQETQYF. CDR3 in DNA: TGTGCCATCAGTGAGTCGGGTAGCCAGGAGACCCAGTACTTC.

This clonotype turned up a few times. V and J are TRBV7-2 and TRBJ1-1; 7 nucleotides align to TRBD1. This CDR3 spans 16 amino acids. Losses at the gene ends were 3 bases for V and 7 bases for J; bases not matched to a gene: 14. Germline V CDR1 and CDR2: SGHTA, FQGNSA. The CDR3 region has the DNA TGTGCCAGCAGCTTCGAACCAGGGGGAGTTATGATTGAAGCTTTCTTT. The encoded protein is CASSFEPGGVMIEAFF.

The CDR3 spells CASSSAKAGPGNTIYF. The CDR3, as DNA: TGTGCCAGCAGTTCGGCCAAGGCCGGGCCTGGAAACACCATATATTTT. The V gene is TRBV6-6, the J gene TRBJ1-3; D unresolved. V was pared by 4 bases and J by 2 bases, with 15 bases between. Germline lookup yields CDR1 MNHNY and CDR2 SVGAGI (reference sequence). The CDR3 loop spans 16 amino acids.

In this sample, this clonotype turned up many times. This chain connects TRBV5-1 to TRBJ1-4, with a tentative D call TRBD1 (6 bases). The CDR3 consists of 14 residues. Germline V lookup: CDR1 SGHRS, CDR2 YFSETQ. V gave up 3 bases and J gave up 6 bases, with 12 bases separating them. CDR3 nucleotide sequence: TGCGCCAGCAGCTCTGGGCCAGGGGATGAAAAACTGTTTTTT. Amino acid sequence: CASSSGPGDEKLFF.

This clonotype was seen repeatedly, ten times or more. The V gene is TRBV6-2 or TRBV6-3, the J gene TRBJ2-7; TRBD1 matches at 9 bases. Unmatched junction bases numbered 14, after V lost 6 bases and J lost 5 bases. The CDR3 loop spans 16 amino acids. The germline CDR1 and CDR2 sequences are MNHEY and SVGEGT. The CDR3 DNA is TGTGCCAGCAGCATATCCCGGGGACAGGGATGGGACGAGCAGTACTTC. It codes for CASSISRGQGWDEQYF.

The chain carries TRBV20-1 and TRBJ1-2, with D unclear. There are 10 residues in the CDR3. CDR1 and CDR2 (germline): DFQATT, SNEGSKA (reference sequence). V lost 1 base to trimming and J lost 8 bases, with 5 bases between them. Here the CDR3 DNA reads TGCAGTGCTAGAGTATTCGGCTACACCTTC. The encoded protein is CSARVFGYTF.

The chain recombines TRBV11-2 with TRBJ2-1; possibly TRBD1 for D (5 bases). Germline CDR1 is SGHAT and CDR2 is FQNNGV. Trimming removed 2 bases from V and 5 bases from J, with 28 bases in between. The CDR3 length is 20 residues. The chain's CDR3 is CASSLKKSRSAAGFNNEQFF. The CDR3 coding sequence is TGTGCCAGCAGCTTAAAAAAGAGCCGGTCCGCGGCAGGGTTTAACAATGAGCAGTTCTTC.

The chain combines TRBV20-1 with TRBJ2-2; perhaps D is TRBD1 or TRBD2 (6 bases each). V was trimmed by 4 bases and J by 5 bases, leaving 20 bases between them. This CDR3 region has 16 residues. The germline gives CDR1 DFQATT, CDR2 SNEGSKA (reference sequence). CDR3 sequence reads: CSATRSGGPGTGELFF. In DNA, the CDR3 is TGCAGTGCTACTCGGTCTGGGGGGCCGGGGACCGGGGAGCTGTTTTTT.

This clonotype was counted at least ten times. The chain carries TRBV4-3 and TRBJ1-5; tentative D call: TRBD1 (5 bases). V was clipped by 0 bases and J by 2 bases, with 5 bases between them. Germline assignment: CDR1 LGHNA and CDR2 YSLEER. CDR3 size: 14 residues. The CDR3 DNA sequence: TGCGCCAGCAGCCAAGAACAGGGCAATCAGCCCCAGCATTTT. Amino acid sequence: CASSQEQGNQPQHF.

This clonotype was detected many times. The CDR3 bases are TGTGCCAGCAGCACAGGGGATCAAGAGACCCAGTACTTC. Protein: CASSTGDQETQYF. This sequence joins TRBV25-1 and TRBJ2-5, with 7 nucleotides matching TRBD1. V lost 6 bases to trimming and J lost 2 bases; unmatched junction nucleotides: 3. The CDR3 consists of 13 residues. The germline gives CDR1 MGHDK, CDR2 SYGVNS.

The chain couples TRBV7-3 to TRBJ2-1; perhaps TRBD1 as D (6 bases). CDR1 and CDR2 (germline): SGHTA, FQGTGA. The CDR3 has 13 residues. The ends were cut back, 5 bases at V and 9 bases at J, with 14 bases in the middle. The CDR3 loop is CASSPQQGSEQFF. The CDR3 coding sequence is TGTGCCAGCAGCCCGCAACAGGGCAGTGAGCAGTTCTTC. The whole variable domain, filled in from reference TRBV7-3 and TRBJ2-1, reads GAGVSQTPSNKVTEKGKYVELRCDPISGHTALYWYRQSLGQGPEFLIYFQGTGAADDSGLPNDRFFAVRPEGSVSTLKIQRTERGDSAVYLCASSPQQGSEQFFGPGTRLTVL.

This clonotype was observed at least ten times. This rearrangement joins TRBV29-1 to TRBJ2-7; 9 nucleotides line up with TRBD1. There are 15 residues in the CDR3. Unmatched junction bases numbered 11, after V lost 2 bases and J lost 6 bases. Looked up from germline, CDR1 is SQVTM and CDR2 is ANQGSEA. The CDR3 DNA follows: TGCAGCGTTGAATCCCCGGACAGGGGCCGTACCGAGCAGTACTTC. Translation: CSVESPDRGRTEQYF.

This clonotype was detected a few times. Here the CDR3 reads CASSPRRIDYGYTF. The CDR3 nucleotides read TGTGCCAGCAGCCCGCGGAGAATTGACTATGGCTACACCTTC. The chain combines TRBV11-1 with TRBJ1-2; D uncertain. The germline V gene encodes CDR1 SGHAT and CDR2 FQDESV (reference sequence). The CDR3 spans 14 residues. Trimming stripped 5 bases from V and 3 bases from J, with 13 bases between.

The chain uses TRBV5-6 and TRBJ2-1, with D perhaps matching TRBD2 (5 bases). This CDR3 spans 16 amino acids. Trimming took off 3 bases at V and 5 bases at J, with 18 bases between the two ends. Germline V gives CDR1 SGHDT, CDR2 YYEEEE. CDR3 region: CASSSEGNRIDNEQFF. CDR3 in DNA: TGTGCCAGCAGCTCTGAGGGAAACCGAATAGACAATGAGCAGTTCTTC. Full variable domain (missing parts from reference TRBV5-6 and TRBJ2-1): DAGVTQSPTHLIKTRGQQVTLRCSPKSGHDTVSWYQQALGQGPQFIFQYYEEEERQRGNFPDRFSGHQFPNYSSELNVNALLLGDSALYLCASSSEGNRIDNEQFFGPGTRLTVL.

This clonotype has more than one count but fewer than ten. The CDR3 sequence: CASAAPPDRMNTEAFF. CDR3 sequence (DNA): TGTGCCAGCGCTGCACCTCCGGACAGGATGAACACTGAAGCTTTCTTT. J is TRBJ1-1 and V is TRBV6-2 or TRBV6-3; 7 positions match TRBD1. V was pared by 8 bases and J by 0 bases, with 12 bases of the junction left unmatched. Germline V CDR1 and CDR2: MNHEY, SVGEGT. There are 16 residues in the CDR3.

This clonotype was counted a few times. The chain couples TRBV14 to TRBJ2-1; 8 bases are a match to TRBD1. CDR1 SGHDN and CDR2 FVKESK come from the germline V gene. V shed 1 base and J 12 bases; nucleotides not matched to a gene: 5. This CDR3 spans 13 amino acids. The CDR3 loop is CASSQAGGPWQFF. The CDR3 DNA sequence: TGTGCCAGCAGCCAAGCAGGGGGCCCATGGCAGTTCTTC. The variable domain in full, completed from reference TRBV14 and TRBJ2-1, reads EAGVTQFPSHSVIEKGQTVTLRCDPISGHDNLYWYRRVMGKEIKFLLHFVKESKQDESGMPNNRFLAERTGGTYSTLKVQPAELEDSGVYFCASSQAGGPWQFFGPGTRLTVL.

The chain links TRBV19 to TRBJ1-2; D is possibly TRBD1 (5 bases). There are 15 residues in the CDR3. Trimming shortened V by 3 bases and J by 2 bases, and 13 bases separated the two germline ends. CDR1 and CDR2 from the germline V gene are LNHDA and SQIVND (reference sequence). Here the CDR3 reads CASSILQGFNYGYTF. In DNA form, the CDR3 reads TGTGCCAGTAGTATCCTTCAGGGTTTCAACTATGGCTACACCTTC.

This clonotype came up many times. The chain employs TRBV6-4 and TRBJ2-6; weak D call: TRBD1 (7 bases). V was trimmed by 2 bases and J by 1 base, leaving 15 bases between them. The CDR3 loop spans 18 amino acids. Germline CDR1 MRHNA, CDR2 SNTAGT. The CDR3 DNA sequence: TGTGCCAGCAGTGACGAGGCAGGGGGAGGTTCTGGGGCCAACGTCCTGACTTTC. Translated: CASSDEAGGGSGANVLTF.